This TCR beta chain was captured by sequencing in a study of T-cell reconstitution after alpha-beta-depleted transplantation in children. Study observations and caveats: Reportedly, alpha-beta T cells present about two months post-transplant originated from several hundred expanded clones of graft origin. One year post-transplant, T-cell counts and diversity were largely derived from T cells produced anew. From surviving recipient T cells and thymic progenitors came the high day-60 TCRbeta diversity observed in some patients.

This clonotype was seen repeatedly, ten times or more. Its specificity is not known. This sample's TCRbeta library carried unique molecular identifier barcodes. TCRdb passed the PCR reads through MiXCR, listing each CDR3 protein once. The top ten clones hold 0.65% to 0.9% of a sample with hundreds of thousands of distinct CDR3 sequences, over 10% of them seen once. The CDR3 is made up of 14 amino acids. Between the trimmed V and J ends, which lost 1 base and 5 bases, there was a span of 11 bases. Germline CDR1 reads SSHAT; CDR2 reads FNYEAQ (reference sequence). The clonotype originates from a girl aged 2 to 10 with congenital amegakaryocytic thrombocytopenia, due to receive a stem cell transplant. The chain uses TRBV7-7 and TRBJ2-5, with D uncertain. The sample here was PBMCs, taken before TCRalphabeta/CD19-depleted stem cell transplant. The CDR3 sequence is CASSLVGIRETQYF. In DNA form, the CDR3 reads TGTGCCAGCAGCTTAGTGGGGATTCGGGAGACCCAGTACTTC. Full variable domain (missing parts from reference TRBV7-7 and TRBJ2-5): GAGVSQSPRYKVTKRGQDVTLRCDPISSHATLYWYQQALGQGPEFLTYFNYEAQPDKSGLPSDRFSAERPEGSISTLTIQRTEQRDSAMYRCASSLVGIRETQYFGPGTRLLVL.